This T cell receptor (beta chain) was found in a study of blood T cells in healthy people across ages. Study-level information: Per every two T cells, about one barcoded beta molecule was captured by template switching.

Trimming cost V 4 bases and J 8 bases, with 14 bases left between them. Germline V CDR1 and CDR2: LGHDT, YNNKEL (reference sequence). The CDR3 consists of 13 residues. Together with a sample-barcoded 5' primer, a J-beta primer mix was included in a second PCR lasting about 6 to 11 cycles. Via MiXCR, TCRdb re-called the 5' RACE reads, giving one row per CDR3 protein. The sample holds around 1,800,000 distinct CDR3 sequences, approximately 40% seen once. This TCR came from a human donor in good health. The V gene is TRBV3-1, the J gene TRBJ1-2; D is unresolved. Material: blood. CDR3 in amino acids: CASSPDESGGYTF. The DNA for the CDR3 is TGTGCCAGCAGCCCCGACGAGTCGGGGGGCTACACCTTC.